The 25 T cell receptor beta chains below come from one sample, sequenced in a study of TIL therapy for anti-PD-1-resistant metastatic lung cancer (dated by TCRdb to the early 2020s). The immunoSEQ v3 hsTCRB kit was used to amplify TCR beta CDR3 regions from genomic DNA through bias-controlled multiplex PCR. Drawn from immuneACCESS, this table holds only the in-frame rearrangements with V and J called that TCRdb kept. Clones are partly lost; checked studies trace under half to an unresolved V gene and leave the rest unexplained. The sample table shows about 60,000 clones, and approximately 69% are seen once. The top ten constitute 6% to 7% of the sample. The time point label corresponds to: pre-treatment sample, taken before nivolumab and TIL therapy. This specimen consisted of blood, obtained at baseline. The source is a person aged 25 to 85 with non-small cell lung cancer.

This clone has ten or more counts. The rearrangement uses TRBV7-9 and TRBJ2-2, with 11 bases that match TRBD2. The length of the CDR3 is 17 residues. V shed 6 bases, J shed 2 bases, and the junction held 8 bases outside the gene matches. The germline V gene encodes CDR1 SEHNR and CDR2 FQNEAQ (reference sequence). CDR3 nucleotide sequence: TGTGCCAGCAGACCTCCTCTAGCGGGAGGTAACACCGGGGAGCTGTTTTTT. This codes for CASRPPLAGGNTGELFF.

The chain uses TRBV11-3 and TRBJ2-2, with a weak D call TRBD2 (5 bases). CDR1 SGHNT and CDR2 YENEEA come from the germline V gene. Trimming took 5 bases from V and 4 from J, leaving 5 bases between them. The CDR3 runs 12 residues. The CDR3 region has the DNA TGTGCCAGCAGCGAGGGCACCGGGGAGCTGTTTTTT. Its protein product is CASSEGTGELFF.

The CDR3 loop reads CSFYSTDRGAYNEQFF. Written as DNA, the CDR3 is TGCAGCTTTTACTCCACTGACAGGGGGGCTTACAATGAGCAGTTCTTC. The chain joins TRBV29-1 to TRBJ2-1, with TRBD1 matching 9 bases. This CDR3 is 16 amino acids long. Unmatched junction bases numbered 15, after V lost 8 bases and J lost 4 bases. Germline lookup yields CDR1 SQVTM and CDR2 ANQGSEA.

The V and J genes are TRBV30 and TRBJ1-4; D is unclear. CDR3 length: 16 residues. Per the germline V gene, CDR1 is GTSNPN and CDR2 is SVGIG (reference sequence). Trimming pared 4 bases from V and 0 bases from J, leaving 15 bases between. The CDR3: CAWTGQAAATNEKLFF. The CDR3 DNA follows: TGTGCCTGGACCGGCCAGGCCGCCGCAACTAATGAAAAACTGTTTTTT.

The chain carries TRBV28 and TRBJ1-2; D gene unclear. V dropped 5 bases and J dropped 5 bases, with 6 bases sitting between them. The CDR3 consists of 11 residues. Germline values: CDR1 MDHEN, CDR2 SYDVKM. The CDR3 coding sequence is TGTGCCAGCAGTCCCTTATATGGCTACACCTTC. As protein: CASSPLYGYTF.

V gene TRBV29-1 combines with J gene TRBJ1-2; 7 bases match TRBD1. Germline values: CDR1 SQVTM, CDR2 ANQGSEA. The CDR3 is made up of 13 amino acids. The V segment lost 6 bases and the J segment 8 bases; nucleotides outside the gene matches: 12. In nucleotides, the CDR3 is TGCAGCGTGGACCCTCAGGGGGGAGGAGGCTACACCTTC. Its protein product is CSVDPQGGGGYTF.

This clone was recorded a few times. V usage is TRBV19 and J usage is TRBJ1-1, with 10 bases identical to TRBD1. The trim removed 4 bases at V and 4 bases at J, leaving 6 bases unmatched. The CDR3 extends over 15 amino acids. CDR1 LNHDA and CDR2 SQIVND come from the germline V gene (reference sequence). The CDR3, as DNA: TGTGCCAGTAGTACCGGGGACAGGGGTAGCACTGAAGCTTTCTTT. This sequence encodes CASSTGDRGSTEAFF.

This rearrangement joins TRBV5-4 to TRBJ2-1; tentatively, D is TRBD2 (6 bases). The germline V and J ends were trimmed by 4 bases and 3 bases, with 11 bases remaining between them. The CDR3 is made up of 14 amino acids. Per the germline V gene, CDR1 is SGHNT and CDR2 is YYREEE (reference sequence). The CDR3 here is CASSQATSYNEQFF. The CDR3, as DNA: TGTGCCAGCAGCCAAGCGACTAGCTACAATGAGCAGTTCTTC.

The gene calls are TRBV7-8 and TRBJ2-1; TRBD2 is a possible D gene (6 bases). The V gene's germline CDR1 is SGHVS and CDR2 FQNEAQ. The CDR3 loop spans 15 amino acids. The V and J ends lost 3 bases and 6 bases respectively, with 15 bases between them. The CDR3 DNA follows: TGTGCCAGCAGCTTCCGGGGGTTCGTCGGCAATGAGCAGTTCTTC. Translation gives CASSFRGFVGNEQFF.

This chain uses TRBV15 with TRBJ2-1; D remains unclear. Trimming stripped 2 bases from V and 4 bases from J, with 12 bases between. CDR3 size: 15 residues. Germline values: CDR1 LNHNV, CDR2 YYDKDF (reference sequence). The CDR3 DNA sequence: TGTGCCACCAGCAGATTGGCCGACTCTTACAATGAGCAGTTCTTC. As protein: CATSRLADSYNEQFF.

The rearrangement joins TRBV19 to TRBJ2-7; 8 bases align to TRBD2. CDR3 length: 15 residues. CDR1 and CDR2 from the germline V gene are LNHDA and SQIVND (reference sequence). V lost 6 bases to trimming and J lost 0 bases; unmatched junction nucleotides: 7. Written as DNA, the CDR3 is TGTGCCAGTAGCCGAACTAGCGGCAGCTCCTACGAGCAGTACTTC. Protein sequence: CASSRTSGSSYEQYF.

V and J are TRBV5-1 and TRBJ2-1; 9 bases match TRBD2. The CDR3 extends over 17 amino acids. The V gene end was trimmed by 3 bases and the J gene end by 5 bases; junction bases not matched to a gene: 12. Germline V gene data show CDR1 as SGHRS and CDR2 as YFSETQ. CDR3 sequence reads: CASSSVGRAGGNNEQFF. The CDR3 coding sequence is TGCGCCAGCAGCTCGGTCGGGCGAGCGGGAGGTAACAATGAGCAGTTCTTC. The variable domain in full, with the rest retrieved from reference TRBV5-1 and TRBJ2-1, is KAGVTQTPRYLIKTRGQQVTLSCSPISGHRSVSWYQQTPGQGLQFLFEYFSETQRNKGNFPGRFSGRQFSNSRSEMNVSTLELGDSALYLCASSSVGRAGGNNEQFFGPGTRLTVL.

The genes are TRBV7-9 and TRBJ2-5, with D perhaps being TRBD1 or TRBD2 (5 bases each). The CDR3 contains 15 residues. CDR1 and CDR2 from the germline V gene are SEHNR and FQNEAQ (reference sequence). Trimming pared 4 bases from V and 5 bases from J, leaving 17 bases between. The CDR3 spells CASSSTAGTGETQYF. In DNA, the CDR3 is TGTGCCAGCAGCTCCACTGCAGGGACGGGTGAGACCCAGTACTTC.

The sample holds a few counts of this clone. The chain couples TRBV28 to TRBJ2-5; 10 bases line up with TRBD2. CDR3 length equals 15 residues. Germline trimming cut 5 bases from V and 2 bases from J; bases unmatched to any gene: 5. Germline V CDR1 and CDR2: MDHEN, SYDVKM. Here the CDR3 DNA reads TGTGCCAGCAGTGACTTAGCGGGGGGACAAGAGACCCAGTACTTC. Amino acid sequence: CASSDLAGGQETQYF.

The gene calls are TRBV27 and TRBJ2-7; D might be TRBD2 (5 bases). Trimming stripped 4 bases from V and 9 bases from J, with 16 bases between. This CDR3 has 13 amino acids. Per the germline V gene, CDR1 is MNHEY and CDR2 is SMNVEV (reference sequence). This chain's CDR3 is CASSSRTWSGQYF. The CDR3 coding sequence is TGTGCCAGCAGTTCCCGTACGTGGAGCGGGCAGTACTTC.

The V gene is TRBV4-2, the J gene TRBJ2-1; no reliable D call. The CDR3 length is 16 residues. V gave up 0 bases and J gave up 2 bases, with 11 bases separating them. Germline CDR1 and CDR2: LGHNA and YNFKEQ. This CDR3 is CASSQDYGQTYNEQFF. DNA of the CDR3: TGTGCCAGCAGCCAAGATTACGGGCAAACCTACAATGAGCAGTTCTTC.

The chain is built from TRBV28 and TRBJ1-2, with 7 bases aligning to TRBD1. The J segment lost 3 bases and the V segment lost 6 bases, leaving 10 bases of the junction unmatched. This CDR3 comprises 15 residues. The germline CDR1 and CDR2 sequences are MDHEN and SYDVKM. The DNA for the CDR3 is TGTGCCAGCAGGATGGGGGGGACAGTCTACTATGGCTACACCTTC. Protein product: CASRMGGTVYYGYTF.

The table lists this clone with a few counts. This chain connects TRBV5-4 to TRBJ2-7, with D perhaps being TRBD1 or TRBD2 (5 bases each). Germline CDR1 and CDR2: SGHNT and YYREEE (reference sequence). V was shortened by 5 bases and J by 3 bases, with 12 bases between the two germline ends. There are 13 residues in the CDR3. The CDR3 spells CASSGDGRYEQYF. DNA for the CDR3: TGTGCCAGCAGTGGGGACGGCCGCTACGAGCAGTACTTC.

J is TRBJ2-1 and V is TRBV2, with TRBD1 matching 8 bases. V was clipped by 10 bases and J by 9 bases; unmatched bases: 8. The CDR3 runs to 12 residues. CDR1 SNHLY and CDR2 FYNNEI come from the germline V gene. CDR3 protein: CATGQALLEQFF. CDR3 coding DNA: TGTGCCACGGGACAGGCTTTACTTGAGCAGTTCTTC. The whole variable domain, filled in from reference TRBV2 and TRBJ2-1, reads EPEVTQTPSHQVTQMGQEVILRCVPISNHLYFYWYRQILGQKVEFLVSFYNNEISEKSEIFDDQFSVERPDGSNFTLKIRSTKLEDSAMYFCATGQALLEQFFGPGTRLTVL.

The rearrangement links TRBV2 to TRBJ2-5, with a weak D call TRBD1 (5 bases). With the DNA end fitting TRBJ2-7 better, the J assignment may be wrong. The germline gives CDR1 SNHLY, CDR2 FYNNEI. This CDR3 contains 18 residues. CDR3 nucleotides: TGTGCCAGCAGTGAAGCGCTTATTGAGACAGAGAAGTCCTACGAGCAGTACTTC. Translated, it gives CASSEALIETEKSYEQYF.

The chain couples TRBV4-1 to TRBJ2-3; weak D call: TRBD2 (5 bases). Trimming removed 0 bases from V and 0 bases from J, with 10 bases in between. Germline values: CDR1 MGHRA, CDR2 YSYEKL. This CDR3 has 16 amino acids. The CDR3 region is CASSQDRRASTDTQYF. The CDR3 nucleotides read TGCGCCAGCAGCCAAGATAGGCGGGCTAGCACAGATACGCAGTATTTT.

V usage is TRBV5-4 and J usage is TRBJ2-6; 7 nucleotides line up with TRBD2. CDR3 length equals 15 residues. Trimming removed 4 bases from V and 2 bases from J; junction bases left unmatched: 3. Looked up from germline, CDR1 is SGHNT and CDR2 is YYREEE (reference sequence). The CDR3 bases are TGTGCCAGCAGCCGGGGAGGGGCTGGGGCCAACGTCCTGACTTTC. This codes for CASSRGGAGANVLTF.

This clone was seen once. This CDR3 is CASRPQMDQPQHF. The CDR3 nucleotides read TGTGCCAGCAGGCCTCAGATGGATCAGCCCCAGCATTTT. The chain is built from TRBV28 and TRBJ1-5; D gene uncertain. The germline CDR1 and CDR2 sequences are MDHEN and SYDVKM. The CDR3 is 13 amino acids. V was pared by 6 bases and J by 5 bases, with 11 bases between.

The chain employs TRBV6-1 and TRBJ2-1; D is uncertain. V lost 4 bases, J lost 12 bases, and 16 bases lay in between. This CDR3 spans 13 amino acids. Germline loops: CDR1 MNHNS, CDR2 SASEGT. The CDR3 loop is CASSALWAPGQFF. CDR3 bases: TGTGCCAGCAGTGCGCTTTGGGCGCCGGGGCAGTTCTTC.

V is TRBV27 and J is TRBJ2-1; D is unresolved. This CDR3 contains 15 residues. The V end was cut by 2 bases, the J end by 2 bases, with 10 bases between. CDR1 MNHEY and CDR2 SMNVEV come from the germline V gene (reference sequence). CDR3 sequence reads: CASSLLGPTYNEQFF. In DNA, the CDR3 is TGTGCCAGCAGTTTACTCGGACCAACCTACAATGAGCAGTTCTTC.